This T cell receptor (beta chain) was documented in a study of Ad26.COV2.S vaccination and SARS-CoV-2 variants. The CDR3 runs to 14 residues. With 7 bases clipped from V and 7 bases from J, the junction kept 12 bases outside the gene matches. The V gene's germline CDR1 is LNHDA and CDR2 SQIVND (reference sequence). Sequencing was performed with immunoSEQ multiplex PCR; in TCRdb, only in-frame clones are kept and a portion is missing. The sample has around 250,000 clones; roughly nine tenths are singletons. The treatment is: 15 to 20 received Ad26.COV2.S at low or high dose, single or two shots; about 5 received placebo; per-sample allocation not given. Following the first vaccine or placebo injection, samples were taken on day 63. Built on an Ad26 vector, the vaccine expressed Wuhan-strain SARS-CoV-2 spike.

The source of this sequence is a person between 18 and 60 years old who received the Ad26.COV2.S COVID-19 vaccine or a placebo. Here the sequenced sample was peripheral blood, taken in a trial of Ad26.COV2.S vaccine versus placebo. The chain uses TRBV19 and TRBJ1-2; 7 nucleotides align to TRBD1. CDR3 sequence reads: CASTRDSTYVGYTF. CDR3 nucleotides: TGTGCCAGTACTAGGGACAGTACGTATGTTGGCTACACCTTC.